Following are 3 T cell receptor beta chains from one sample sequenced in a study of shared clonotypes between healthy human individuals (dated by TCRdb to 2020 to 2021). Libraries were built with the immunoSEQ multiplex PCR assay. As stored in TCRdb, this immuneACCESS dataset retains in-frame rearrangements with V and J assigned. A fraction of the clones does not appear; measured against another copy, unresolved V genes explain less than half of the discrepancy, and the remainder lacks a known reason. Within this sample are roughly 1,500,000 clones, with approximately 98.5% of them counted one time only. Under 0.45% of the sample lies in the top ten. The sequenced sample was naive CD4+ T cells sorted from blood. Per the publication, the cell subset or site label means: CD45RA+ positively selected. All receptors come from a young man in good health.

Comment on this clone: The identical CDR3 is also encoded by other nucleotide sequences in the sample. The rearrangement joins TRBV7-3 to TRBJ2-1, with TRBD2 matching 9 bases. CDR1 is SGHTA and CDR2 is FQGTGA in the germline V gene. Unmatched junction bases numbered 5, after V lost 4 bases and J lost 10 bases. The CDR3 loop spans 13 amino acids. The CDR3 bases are TGTGCCAGCAGCTCAGGACTAGCGCGCGAGCAGTTCTTC. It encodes CASSSGLAREQFF.

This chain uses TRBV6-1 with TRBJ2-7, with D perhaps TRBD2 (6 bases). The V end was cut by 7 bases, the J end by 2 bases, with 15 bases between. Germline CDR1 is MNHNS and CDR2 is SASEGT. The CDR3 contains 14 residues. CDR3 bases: TGTGCCAGCATTGGGGAGGACGGGACCTACGAGCAGTACTTC. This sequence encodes CASIGEDGTYEQYF.

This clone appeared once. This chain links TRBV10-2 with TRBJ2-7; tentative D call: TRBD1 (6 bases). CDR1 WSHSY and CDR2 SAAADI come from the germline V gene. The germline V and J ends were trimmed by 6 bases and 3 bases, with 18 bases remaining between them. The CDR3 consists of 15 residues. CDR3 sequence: CASRGYYGQYYEQYF. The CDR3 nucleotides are TGCGCCAGCAGAGGATACTACGGACAGTACTACGAGCAGTACTTC.